This T cell receptor (beta chain) was recovered during a study of blood T cell repertoires in COVID-19. Study in general: Acute and convalescent COVID-19 specimens originated in the United States, Italy and Spain. T cells, B-cell-depleted T cells, or PBMCs supplied cDNA or gDNA.

As handled by the study authors: Amplifying reference gene primers gave estimates of nucleated cell counts. Assay: immunoSEQ multiplex PCR; the TCRdb copy retains only in-frame clones and omits some. V, J and clone size are taken as reported in that table, and D and trimming were inferred from the DNA itself. The table shows about 300,000 clones, with roughly 85% occurring only once. The germline gives CDR1 SGHRS, CDR2 YFSETQ. The CDR3 length is 13 residues. The V end lost 0 bases, the J end lost 9 bases, and 9 bases lay between the germline ends. This TCR was recovered from a woman between 45 and 65 years old who had recovered from COVID-19. The V call is TRBV5-1, the J call TRBJ2-2; the D gene is possibly TRBD1 (5 bases). Sample: peripheral blood. DNA of the CDR3: TGCGCCAGCAGCTTGGGGGGCCGCAGGGAGCTGTTTTTT. Translated, it gives CASSLGGRRELFF. Combining the CDR3 with reference TRBV5-1 and TRBJ2-2 gives the whole variable domain KAGVTQTPRYLIKTRGQQVTLSCSPISGHRSVSWYQQTPGQGLQFLFEYFSETQRNKGNFPGRFSGRQFSNSRSEMNVSTLELGDSALYLCASSLGGRRELFFGEGSRLTVL.